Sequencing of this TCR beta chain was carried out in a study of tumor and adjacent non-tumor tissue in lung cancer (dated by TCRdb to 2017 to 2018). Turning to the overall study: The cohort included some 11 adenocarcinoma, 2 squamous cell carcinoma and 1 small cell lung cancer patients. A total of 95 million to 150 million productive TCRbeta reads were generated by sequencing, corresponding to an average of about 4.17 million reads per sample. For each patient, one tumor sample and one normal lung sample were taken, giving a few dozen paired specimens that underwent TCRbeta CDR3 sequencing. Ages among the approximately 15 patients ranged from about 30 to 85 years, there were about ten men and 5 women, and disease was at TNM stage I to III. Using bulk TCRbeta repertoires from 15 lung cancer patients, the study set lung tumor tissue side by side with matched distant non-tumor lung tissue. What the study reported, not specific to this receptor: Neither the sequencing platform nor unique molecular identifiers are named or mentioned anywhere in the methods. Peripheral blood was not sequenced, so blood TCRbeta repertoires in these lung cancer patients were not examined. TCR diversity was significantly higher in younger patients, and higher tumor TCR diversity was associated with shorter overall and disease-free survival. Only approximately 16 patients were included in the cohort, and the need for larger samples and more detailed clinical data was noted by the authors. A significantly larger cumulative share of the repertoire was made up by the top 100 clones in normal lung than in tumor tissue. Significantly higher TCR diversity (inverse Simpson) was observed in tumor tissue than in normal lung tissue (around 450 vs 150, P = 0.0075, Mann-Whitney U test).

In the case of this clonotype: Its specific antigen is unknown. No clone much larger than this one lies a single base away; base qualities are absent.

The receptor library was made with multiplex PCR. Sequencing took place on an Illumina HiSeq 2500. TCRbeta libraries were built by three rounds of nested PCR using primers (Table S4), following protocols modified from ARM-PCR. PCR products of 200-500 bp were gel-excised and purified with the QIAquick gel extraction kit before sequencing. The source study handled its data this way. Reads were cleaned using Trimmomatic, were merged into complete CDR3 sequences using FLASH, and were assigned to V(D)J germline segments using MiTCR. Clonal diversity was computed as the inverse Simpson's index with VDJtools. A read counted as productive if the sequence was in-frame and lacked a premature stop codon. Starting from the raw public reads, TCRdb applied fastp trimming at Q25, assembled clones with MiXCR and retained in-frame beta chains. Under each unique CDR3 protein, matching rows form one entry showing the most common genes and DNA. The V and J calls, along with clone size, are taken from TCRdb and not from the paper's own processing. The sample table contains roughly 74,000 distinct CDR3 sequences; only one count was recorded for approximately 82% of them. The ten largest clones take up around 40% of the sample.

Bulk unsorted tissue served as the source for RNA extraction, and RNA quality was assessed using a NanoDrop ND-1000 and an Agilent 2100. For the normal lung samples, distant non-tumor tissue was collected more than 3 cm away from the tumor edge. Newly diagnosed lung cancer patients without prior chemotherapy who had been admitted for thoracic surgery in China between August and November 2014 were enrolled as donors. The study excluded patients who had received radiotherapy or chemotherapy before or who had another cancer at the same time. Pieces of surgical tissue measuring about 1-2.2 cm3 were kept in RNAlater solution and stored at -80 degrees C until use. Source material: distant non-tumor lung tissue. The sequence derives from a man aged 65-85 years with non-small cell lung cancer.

The DNA sequence follows: TGCGCCAGCAGCCAAGATATTCAGGGACAGGTCCATAAAATAAACACCGGGGAGCTGTTTTTT. Protein translation: CASSQDIQGQVHKINTGELFF. Here the chain combines TRBV4-1 and TRBJ2-2, with TRBD1 identical over 8 junction bases. Reading the germline V gene gives CDR1 MGHRA and CDR2 YSYEKL. The CDR3 sequence holds 21 residues, the cysteine and phenylalanine included. The kept DNA is CDR3 alone, 63 bases in frame from the first base. Germline trimming amounts to 0 bases on V and 2 bases on J, with 17 as the count of junction bases outside the gene matches.